Below, 8 T cell receptor beta chains from the same sample are listed, as sequenced in a study of T cell responses to AZD1222 COVID-19 vaccine. Profiling relied on immunoSEQ multiplex PCR, and the TCRdb table lists in-frame clones only, not all of them. The repertoire consists of over 100,000 clones, with just under 90% occurring once and the leading ten covering 12%. Sequencing used peripheral blood, obtained on day 0 of AZD1222 vaccination. The receptors here all came from an adult in good health.

A single count supports this clone. The chain recombines TRBV28 with TRBJ1-6, with 8 bases matching TRBD1. The CDR3 is 14 amino acids. Germline CDR1 is MDHEN and CDR2 is SYDVKM. V lost 6 bases and J lost 8; bases outside the gene matches: 6. CDR3 amino acids: CASSSGQGHSPLHF. In DNA, the CDR3 is TGTGCCAGCAGCTCAGGACAGGGTCATTCACCCCTCCACTTT.

J is TRBJ2-3 and V is TRBV7-2, with TRBD1 identical over 9 bases. J gave up 4 bases and V 6 bases, and 5 bases lay outside the gene matches. The CDR3 length is 14 residues. Germline CDR1 SGHTA, CDR2 FQGNSA. The chain's CDR3 is CASRWTGDSDTQYF. CDR3 nucleotide sequence: TGTGCCAGCAGGTGGACAGGGGATTCAGATACGCAGTATTTT.

The chain is built from TRBV24-1 and TRBJ2-1, with TRBD2 identical over 12 bases. The J segment lost 9 bases and the V segment lost 5 bases, leaving 7 bases of the junction unmatched. CDR3 length: 15 amino acids. Germline V lookup: CDR1 KGHDR, CDR2 SFDVKD. CDR3 region: CATSALLAGGSEQFF. The CDR3 DNA follows: TGTGCCACCAGTGCCCTACTAGCGGGAGGATCTGAGCAGTTCTTC.

The genes are TRBV7-8 and TRBJ1-2; 8 bases line up with TRBD1. Germline V gene data show CDR1 as SGHVS and CDR2 as FQNEAQ. The CDR3 extends over 16 amino acids. V dropped 5 bases and J dropped 4; count of bases not matched to a gene: 12. The CDR3 protein is CASSPRTGSGSYGYTF. The DNA for the CDR3 is TGTGCCAGCAGCCCTCGGACAGGGTCGGGATCCTATGGCTACACCTTC.

This rearrangement joins TRBV6-6 to TRBJ2-7; unclear D gene. This CDR3 is 14 amino acids long. Germline CDR1 MNHNY, CDR2 SVGAGI (reference sequence). Trimming shortened V by 2 bases and J by 5 bases, and 13 bases separated the two germline ends. CDR3 nucleotide sequence: TGTGCCAGCAGTTACCGGAATTTAGGCAACGAGCAGTACTTC. Translating it yields CASSYRNLGNEQYF.

The chain carries TRBV29-1 and TRBJ2-1, with 8 bases identical to TRBD1. Germline V gives CDR1 SQVTM, CDR2 ANQGSEA. Trimming at V came to 5 bases and at J to 14 bases, leaving 11 bases not matched to a gene. The CDR3 sequence is 12 residues long. This chain's CDR3 is CSVSTGEALEFF. The DNA of the CDR3 is TGCAGCGTTTCGACAGGGGAGGCTTTAGAGTTCTTC.

This chain uses TRBV12-3 or TRBV12-4 with TRBJ2-7; D remains ambiguous. The CDR3 totals 12 residues. V gave up 1 base and J gave up 2 bases, with 3 bases separating them. CDR3 nucleotides: TGTGCCAGCAGTTTAGGGACCTACGAGCAGTACTTC. Amino acid sequence: CASSLGTYEQYF.

The chain recombines TRBV12-3 or TRBV12-4 with TRBJ2-2; D unresolved. The CDR3 contains 13 residues. Trimming pared 0 bases from V and 1 base from J, leaving 0 bases between. The CDR3 is CASSLANTGELFF. For the CDR3, the DNA is TGTGCCAGCAGTTTAGCGAACACCGGGGAGCTGTTTTTT.